Each of the 5 T cell receptor beta chains below was sequenced from the same sample in a study of blood T cell repertoires in COVID-19. Sequencing used immunoSEQ multiplex PCR; TCRdb keeps in-frame clones, though not all of them. The profile shows some 250,000 clones, roughly 88% of them singletons. Sample: peripheral blood. These TCRs come from a man in his forties with acute or convalescent COVID-19.

The chain uses TRBV6-2 or TRBV6-3 and TRBJ2-5; D is uncertain. V shed 0 bases and J shed 2 bases, with 16 bases lying between them. The CDR3 covers 17 residues. Germline-derived CDR1 and CDR2 are MNHEY and SVGEGT. CDR3 residues: CASSYSLIVLTQETQYF. The CDR3 DNA is TGTGCCAGCAGTTACTCGCTTATCGTCCTCACTCAAGAGACCCAGTACTTC.

The J gene is TRBJ2-6, the V gene TRBV18; maybe TRBD1 (6 bases). CDR1 KGHSH and CDR2 LQKENI come from the germline V gene. The CDR3 spans 17 residues. Trimming stripped 4 bases from V and 0 bases from J, with 13 bases between. The CDR3 region has the DNA TGTGCCAGCTCACTCGGACAGAGCCGCTCTGGGGCCAACGTCCTGACTTTC. Protein sequence: CASSLGQSRSGANVLTF. The variable domain in full, with the rest retrieved from reference TRBV18 and TRBJ2-6, is NAGVMQNPRHLVRRRGQEARLRCSPMKGHSHVYWYRQLPEEGLKFMVYLQKENIIDESGMPKERFSAEFPKEGPSILRIQQVVRGDSAAYFCASSLGQSRSGANVLTFGAGSRLTVL.

The chain employs TRBV5-1 and TRBJ1-3, with D uncertain. Trimming left V 3 bases short and J 0 bases short, with 10 bases between. Per the germline V gene, CDR1 is SGHRS and CDR2 is YFSETQ. The CDR3 has 15 amino acids. Here the CDR3 reads CASSSNPSSGNTIYF. CDR3 sequence (DNA): TGCGCCAGCAGCTCTAACCCTAGCTCTGGAAACACCATATATTTT.

The gene calls are TRBV9 and TRBJ1-1; tentative D call: TRBD1 (6 bases). CDR3 length: 17 amino acids. In germline, CDR1 is SGDLS, CDR2 YYNGEE. Trimming removed 0 bases from V and 7 bases from J, with 22 bases in between. CDR3 in DNA: TGTGCCAGCAGCGTAGCTACAAGGGACACCTGGCTGAATGAAGCTTTCTTT. Translating gives CASSVATRDTWLNEAFF.

The chain carries TRBV6-6 and TRBJ1-5, with a possible D match to TRBD1 (5 bases). V was cut by 0 bases and J by 7 bases, with 10 bases left in between. The CDR3 runs 14 residues. Germline CDR1 reads MNHNY; CDR2 reads SVGAGI (reference sequence). The DNA for the CDR3 is TGTGCCAGCAGTTACTCGGGGGGGGTACAGCCCCAGCATTTT. Protein product: CASSYSGGVQPQHF.